This T cell receptor beta chain appears in the sequencing data of a study of breast tumors, draining lymph nodes, adjacent tissues. Findings of the study overall: Compared with basal-like, luminal-like tumors shared significantly more repertoire with nontumor tissue. Data fit most tumor T cells coming from lymph node, expanding in tumor. Compared with lymph nodes, tumors were less diverse; compared with nontumor tissue, more.

The lymph nodes were axillary draining lymph nodes from breast cancer patients. On this clonotype itself: Its antigen is still unknown. The junction does not match germline at one end; this may be a read error.

TCRdb re-called the multiplex PCR reads with MiXCR, one entry per CDR3 protein. The repertoire holds fewer than 140,000 distinct CDR3 sequences, with about 30% as singletons. Germline loops: CDR1 MNHEY, CDR2 SVGAGI. The CDR3 loop spans 18 amino acids. What was sequenced was axillary lymph node tissue. The sequence derives from a female donor with breast cancer. Some clones in this sample may be carry-over from other donors' samples. V and J are TRBV6-5 and TRBJ2-5, with D possibly TRBD2 on 6 matching bases. Matching the DNA end better, TRBJ2-1 makes the J call doubtful. The CDR3 protein is CASSHSNFLRGAYSEQFF. Here the CDR3 DNA reads TGTGCCAGCAGTCACTCGAATTTTCTGCGGGGAGCTTACAGTGAGCAGTTCTTC.